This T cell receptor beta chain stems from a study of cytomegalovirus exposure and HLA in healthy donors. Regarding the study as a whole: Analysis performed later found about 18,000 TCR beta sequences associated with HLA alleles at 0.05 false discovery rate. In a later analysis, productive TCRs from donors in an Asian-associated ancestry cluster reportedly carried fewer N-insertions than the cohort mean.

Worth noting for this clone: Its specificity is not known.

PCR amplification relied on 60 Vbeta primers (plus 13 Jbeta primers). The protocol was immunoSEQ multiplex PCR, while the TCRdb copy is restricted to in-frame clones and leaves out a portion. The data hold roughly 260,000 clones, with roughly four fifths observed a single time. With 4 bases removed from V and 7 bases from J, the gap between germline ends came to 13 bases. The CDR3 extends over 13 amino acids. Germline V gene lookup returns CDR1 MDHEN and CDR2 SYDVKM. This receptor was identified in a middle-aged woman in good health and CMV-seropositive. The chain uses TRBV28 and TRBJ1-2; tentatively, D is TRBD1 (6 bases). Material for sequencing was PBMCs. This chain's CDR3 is CASSSRDNSGYTF. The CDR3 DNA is TGTGCCAGCAGTTCCCGGGACAATAGTGGCTACACCTTC.